Presented here are 31 T cell receptor beta chains from one specimen sequenced in a study of T cell responses to AZD1222 COVID-19 vaccine. Here immunoSEQ multiplex PCR was the method, and the copy in TCRdb shows in-frame clones only, minus some. The data hold roughly 190,000 clones, with roughly nine tenths observed a single time. Sequenced here: peripheral blood, sampled 28 days after the second AZD1222 dose. The receptors were gathered from an adult who received the AZD1222 COVID-19 vaccine.

V usage is TRBV15 and J usage is TRBJ1-5; possible D gene TRBD1, 5 bases. Looked up from germline, CDR1 is LNHNV and CDR2 is YYDKDF (reference sequence). This CDR3 spans 20 amino acids. Trimming cost V 5 bases and J 4 bases, with 30 bases left between them. For the CDR3, the DNA is TGTGCCACCAGCCTTCCCCTGGGCCTTAAGACGGGGGAGGAGAATCAGCCCCAGCATTTT. Encoded protein: CATSLPLGLKTGEENQPQHF.

This sequence joins TRBV20-1 and TRBJ2-3; 9 bases line up with TRBD2. V gave up 3 bases and J gave up 3 bases; unmatched junction bases: 1. Germline loops: CDR1 DFQATT, CDR2 SNEGSKA (reference sequence). The CDR3 has 13 amino acids. CDR3 nucleotides: TGCAGTGCTAGTACTAGCGGGACAGATACGCAGTATTTT. Its translation: CSASTSGTDTQYF.

This sequence joins TRBV5-1 and TRBJ2-6, with 7 positions matching TRBD1. With V trimmed by 0 bases and J by 2 bases, 8 bases remained unmatched. This CDR3 is built from 18 residues. CDR1 and CDR2 from the germline V gene are SGHRS and YFSETQ. CDR3 nucleotide sequence: TGCGCCAGCAGCTTGGCTTCAGGGGGTCCCACTGGGGCCAACGTCCTGACTTTC. Translating it yields CASSLASGGPTGANVLTF.

The chain recombines TRBV7-9 with TRBJ2-1; 12 bases line up with TRBD2. The CDR3 spans 19 residues. Germline V gene data show CDR1 as SEHNR and CDR2 as FQNEAQ (reference sequence). Germline trimming cut 2 bases from V and 1 base from J; bases unmatched to any gene: 9. The CDR3 loop reads CASSLLAGGPIRSYNEQFF. The DNA for the CDR3 is TGTGCCAGCAGCTTACTAGCGGGAGGGCCTATTAGGTCCTACAATGAGCAGTTCTTC. Supplemented by reference TRBV7-9 and TRBJ2-1, the full variable domain reads DTGVSQNPRHKITKRGQNVTFRCDPISEHNRLYWYRQTLGQGPEFLTYFQNEAQLEKSRLLSDRFSAERPKGSFSTLEIQRTEQGDSAMYLCASSLLAGGPIRSYNEQFFGPGTRLTVL.

J is TRBJ2-5 and V is TRBV2; 12 bases are shared with TRBD1. CDR1 SNHLY and CDR2 FYNNEI come from the germline V gene. CDR3 length equals 15 residues. Losses at the gene ends were 6 bases for V and 3 bases for J; bases not matched to a gene: 5. This CDR3 is CASRDGTGGEETQYF. CDR3 sequence (DNA): TGTGCCAGCAGGGACGGGACAGGGGGCGAAGAGACCCAGTACTTC.

The chain has TRBV9 and TRBJ2-2; 8 bases fit TRBD2. V trimming: 0 bases; J trimming: 7 bases; junction bases outside the gene matches: 8. Germline CDR1 is SGDLS and CDR2 is YYNGEE. CDR3 size: 16 residues. The CDR3 DNA sequence: TGTGCCAGCAGCGTAGTCGGTAGCGGGAAAAGCGGGGAGCTGTTTTTT. Amino acid sequence: CASSVVGSGKSGELFF.

Regarding this clone: At one end the junction does not follow the germline gene, possibly because of a read error. This rearrangement joins TRBV20-1 to TRBJ2-4; D gene unclear. This CDR3 comprises 12 residues. In germline, CDR1 is DFQATT, CDR2 SNEGSKA (reference sequence). The CDR3 DNA follows: TGCAGTGCTAGTAACATAAAAACCATTCAGTACTTC. Translating gives CSASNIKTIQYF.

This clone occurred many times. This sequence joins TRBV11-3 and TRBJ2-5; weak D call: TRBD1 (5 bases). The CDR3 length is 15 residues. Looked up from germline, CDR1 is SGHNT and CDR2 is YENEEA. V lost 3 bases and J 2 bases, leaving 13 bases between the germline ends. CDR3 region: CASSFRETVQETQYF. The CDR3 DNA reads TGTGCCAGCAGCTTCCGCGAGACAGTTCAAGAGACCCAGTACTTC. Supplemented by reference TRBV11-3 and TRBJ2-5, the full variable domain reads EAGVVQSPRYKIIEKKQPVAFWCNPISGHNTLYWYLQNLGQGPELLIRYENEEAVDDSQLPKDRFSAERLKGVDSTLKIQPAELGDSAVYLCASSFRETVQETQYFGPGTRLLVL.

This clone was detected once. The chain joins TRBV2 to TRBJ2-1; 13 bases line up with TRBD2. The germline gives CDR1 SNHLY, CDR2 FYNNEI. The V gene end was trimmed by 7 bases and the J gene end by 10 bases; junction bases not matched to a gene: 4. This CDR3 is 13 amino acids long. CDR3 sequence: CASIGLAGEEQFF. The DNA of the CDR3 is TGTGCCAGCATTGGACTAGCGGGAGAGGAGCAGTTCTTC.

The chain is built from TRBV28 and TRBJ1-2; D unclear. V was clipped by 6 bases and J by 4 bases, with 9 bases between them. The V gene's germline CDR1 is MDHEN and CDR2 SYDVKM. This CDR3 is built from 12 residues. CDR3 sequence: CASSFGSYGYTF. The CDR3 DNA reads as TGTGCCAGCAGCTTCGGCTCCTATGGCTACACCTTC.

The rearrangement uses TRBV7-3 and TRBJ2-7; TRBD1 matches 10 bases. Germline V lookup: CDR1 SGHTA, CDR2 FQGTGA. The CDR3 runs 13 residues. Losses at the gene ends were 5 bases for V and 6 bases for J; bases not matched to a gene: 4. The CDR3 reads CASSTRDRGEQYF. The CDR3 nucleotides are TGTGCCAGCAGCACCCGGGACAGGGGCGAGCAGTACTTC. Full variable domain (outside the CDR3, taken from reference TRBV7-3 and TRBJ2-7): GAGVSQTPSNKVTEKGKYVELRCDPISGHTALYWYRQSLGQGPEFLIYFQGTGAADDSGLPNDRFFAVRPEGSVSTLKIQRTERGDSAVYLCASSTRDRGEQYFGPGTRLTVT.

This chain links TRBV5-4 with TRBJ1-3; D is undetermined. Trimming shortened V by 4 bases and J by 5 bases, and 10 bases separated the two germline ends. This CDR3 region has 13 residues. Germline V gene sequence: CDR1 SGHNT, CDR2 YYREEE (reference sequence). CDR3 sequence: CASSRESRNTIYF. Written as DNA, the CDR3 is TGTGCCAGCAGCCGGGAGTCAAGAAACACCATATATTTT.

The chain carries TRBV19 and TRBJ2-7; weak D call: TRBD2 (5 bases). Germline V lookup: CDR1 LNHDA, CDR2 SQIVND (reference sequence). This CDR3 spans 15 amino acids. The ends were cut back, 1 base at V and 7 bases at J, with 17 bases in the middle. The CDR3 sequence is CASSIGSEGVVEQYF. The CDR3 DNA is TGTGCCAGTAGTATAGGAAGCGAGGGTGTTGTTGAGCAGTACTTC.

This sequence joins TRBV12-3 or TRBV12-4 and TRBJ2-5, with D hard to call. This CDR3 has 13 residues. V was cut by 5 bases and J by 0 bases, with 7 bases left in between. CDR3 residues: CASSPEYQETQYF. CDR3 coding DNA: TGTGCCAGCAGTCCAGAGTACCAAGAGACCCAGTACTTC.

The chain employs TRBV27 and TRBJ1-5; the D is unclear. Germline V lookup: CDR1 MNHEY, CDR2 SMNVEV (reference sequence). The CDR3 loop spans 15 amino acids. V lost 8 bases to trimming and J lost 1 base, with 15 bases between them. In DNA, the CDR3 is TGTGCCAGCGGGTTAGCTCGCGTCAGCAATCAGCCCCAGCATTTT. Translated, it gives CASGLARVSNQPQHF.

The V call is TRBV11-3, the J call TRBJ2-7; possibly TRBD2 for D (6 bases). The length of the CDR3 is 15 residues. Germline V gives CDR1 SGHNT, CDR2 YENEEA. The V end lost 6 bases, the J end lost 1 base, and 16 bases lay between the germline ends. The CDR3 DNA is TGTGCCAGCAGTTTTAGCGGCACCAAATCCTACGAGCAGTACTTC. It yields the protein CASSFSGTKSYEQYF.

CDR3 coding DNA: TGTGCCAGTATCGCGAGGCTGAACACTGAAGCTTTCTTT. Amino acids: CASIARLNTEAFF. The chain carries TRBV19 and TRBJ1-1; D remains ambiguous. This CDR3 spans 13 amino acids. CDR1 is LNHDA, CDR2 SQIVND, per germline (reference sequence). The germline V and J ends were trimmed by 7 bases and 0 bases, with 9 bases remaining between them.

The chain combines TRBV5-4 with TRBJ2-2; 9 nucleotides agree with TRBD1. V shed 7 bases, J shed 3 bases, and the junction held 7 bases outside the gene matches. Germline V gene data show CDR1 as SGHNT and CDR2 as YYREEE (reference sequence). This CDR3 region has 15 residues. Here the CDR3 DNA reads TGTGCCAGCGGCCGGGACAGGGTTTACACCGGGGAGCTGTTTTTT. This translates into CASGRDRVYTGELFF.

The chain couples TRBV20-1 to TRBJ2-1; D remains unclear. The V gene's germline CDR1 is DFQATT and CDR2 SNEGSKA (reference sequence). The CDR3 runs 11 residues. V lost 2 bases and J 5 bases, leaving 4 bases between the germline ends. The CDR3 DNA reads TGCAGTGCTAGATGGGACAATGAGCAGTTCTTC. Amino acid sequence: CSARWDNEQFF.

The count of this clone is one. CDR3 DNA sequence: TGTGCCAGCAGCTTAGTTAATGTTCTAGAACCCCAGCATTTT. This translates into CASSLVNVLEPQHF. V is TRBV7-2 and J is TRBJ1-5; D is unresolved. Germline values: CDR1 SGHTA, CDR2 FQGNSA. Trimming removed 1 base from V and 10 bases from J, with 14 bases in between. The CDR3 totals 14 residues.

The rearrangement joins TRBV30 to TRBJ2-1; TRBD2 matches 9 bases. The CDR3 length is 13 residues. The V gene's germline CDR1 is GTSNPN and CDR2 SVGIG (reference sequence). V lost 1 base to trimming and J lost 9 bases; unmatched junction nucleotides: 4. CDR3 nucleotides: TGTGCCTGGAGTGGTAGCGGGAGCGGTGAGCAGTTCTTC. Its translation is CAWSGSGSGEQFF.

The chain carries TRBV4-3 and TRBJ1-2; D is perhaps TRBD1 (5 bases). CDR3 length: 14 amino acids. The V gene lost 3 bases and the J gene lost 8 bases, with 16 bases spanning the gap. Per germline, CDR1 LGHNA and CDR2 YSLEER. This chain's CDR3 is CASSHIIQAAGYTF. The CDR3 region has the DNA TGCGCCAGCAGCCACATCATACAGGCCGCGGGCTACACCTTC.

This chain connects TRBV5-1 to TRBJ1-6; D possibly corresponds to TRBD1 (5 bases). Germline CDR1 and CDR2: SGHRS and YFSETQ. The CDR3 extends over 13 amino acids. The ends were cut back, 4 bases at V and 7 bases at J, with 9 bases in the middle. CDR3 sequence (DNA): TGCGCCAGCAGCCCGGCAGGGAATTCACCCCTCCACTTT. It is translated as CASSPAGNSPLHF.

CDR3 sequence (DNA): TGTGCCACCAGTGATTCGACAGGGGGATACACTGAAGCTTTCTTT. Translation: CATSDSTGGYTEAFF. V gene TRBV24-1 combines with J gene TRBJ1-1; 9 bases are a match to TRBD1. The ends lost 2 bases at V and 3 bases at J; junction bases unmatched: 3. Per germline, CDR1 KGHDR and CDR2 SFDVKD. The CDR3 consists of 15 residues.

This clone was seen once. CDR3 bases: TGCGCCAGCAGCCCGATAACTAGCGGGAGCGAGCAGTACTTC. Translating gives CASSPITSGSEQYF. The J gene is TRBJ2-7, the V gene TRBV5-1; 11 nucleotides match TRBD2. Germline CDR1 reads SGHRS; CDR2 reads YFSETQ. This CDR3 has 14 amino acids. V dropped 4 bases and J dropped 6; count of bases not matched to a gene: 6.

This clone was recorded once. The rearrangement uses TRBV28 and TRBJ2-1; TRBD1 agrees at 9 bases. Germline CDR1 reads MDHEN; CDR2 reads SYDVKM. The length of the CDR3 is 14 residues. V lost 3 bases to trimming and J lost 6 bases; unmatched junction nucleotides: 3. The CDR3 region is CASSFGTGINEQFF. CDR3 sequence (DNA): TGTGCCAGCAGTTTCGGGACAGGGATCAATGAGCAGTTCTTC.

The chain carries TRBV27 and TRBJ2-1; D is undetermined. The V gene lost 2 bases and the J gene lost 0 bases, with 5 bases spanning the gap. CDR1 is MNHEY and CDR2 is SMNVEV in the germline V gene (reference sequence). The length of the CDR3 is 14 residues. The CDR3 reads CASSLKSSYNEQFF. For the CDR3, the DNA is TGTGCCAGCAGTTTAAAGAGCTCCTACAATGAGCAGTTCTTC.

CDR3 sequence reads: CASSLSAGAGYGYTF. The CDR3 DNA is TGCGCCAGCAGCTTGTCGGCAGGGGCTGGGTATGGCTACACCTTC. The chain couples TRBV5-1 to TRBJ1-2; D is perhaps TRBD1 (6 bases). CDR3 size: 15 residues. V was pared by 1 base and J by 5 bases, with 15 bases between. CDR1 and CDR2 from the germline V gene are SGHRS and YFSETQ. The full variable domain, its missing parts supplied by reference TRBV5-1 and TRBJ1-2, is KAGVTQTPRYLIKTRGQQVTLSCSPISGHRSVSWYQQTPGQGLQFLFEYFSETQRNKGNFPGRFSGRQFSNSRSEMNVSTLELGDSALYLCASSLSAGAGYGYTFGSGTRLTVV.

In its sample, this clone is medium-sized. This chain connects TRBV27 to TRBJ2-3; the D is unclear. The CDR3 contains 13 residues. V was cut by 6 bases and J by 2 bases, with 9 bases left in between. CDR1 is MNHEY, CDR2 SMNVEV, per germline (reference sequence). Written as DNA, the CDR3 is TGTGCCAGCAGCTTAGGGCCCACAGATACGCAGTATTTT. Translating gives CASSLGPTDTQYF.

CDR3 amino acids: CASSPTGVGTYEQYF. In nucleotides, the CDR3 is TGTGCCAGCAGTCCTACAGGGGTAGGGACCTACGAGCAGTACTTC. The chain links TRBV27 to TRBJ2-7; 7 bases are shared with TRBD1. Trimming cost V 5 bases and J 2 bases; bases outside gene matches: 9. CDR1 MNHEY and CDR2 SMNVEV come from the germline V gene (reference sequence). The length of the CDR3 is 15 residues.

V gene TRBV5-4 combines with J gene TRBJ1-6; 7 bases fit TRBD1. CDR3 length equals 18 residues. V was pared by 3 bases and J by 4 bases, with 13 bases of the junction left unmatched. Germline lookup yields CDR1 SGHNT and CDR2 YYREEE (reference sequence). In DNA, the CDR3 is TGTGCCAGCAGCTCCAACAGACTCGGGACAGCTTATAATTCACCCCTCCACTTT. It encodes CASSSNRLGTAYNSPLHF.